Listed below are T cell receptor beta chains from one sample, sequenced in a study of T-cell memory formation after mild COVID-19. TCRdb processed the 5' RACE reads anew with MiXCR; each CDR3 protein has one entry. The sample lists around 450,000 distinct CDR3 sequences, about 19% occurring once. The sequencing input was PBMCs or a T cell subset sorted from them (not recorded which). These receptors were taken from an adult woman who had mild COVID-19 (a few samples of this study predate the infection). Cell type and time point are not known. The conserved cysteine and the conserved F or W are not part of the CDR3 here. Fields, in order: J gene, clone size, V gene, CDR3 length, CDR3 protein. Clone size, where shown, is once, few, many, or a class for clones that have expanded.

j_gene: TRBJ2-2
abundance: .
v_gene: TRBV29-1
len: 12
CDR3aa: SVRGQGNTGELF

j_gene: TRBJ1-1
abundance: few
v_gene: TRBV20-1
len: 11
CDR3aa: SASLQGIHQAF

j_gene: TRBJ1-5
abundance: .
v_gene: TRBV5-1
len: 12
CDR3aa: ASSPDRMNQPQH

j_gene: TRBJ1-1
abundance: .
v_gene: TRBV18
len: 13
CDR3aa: ASSPRRPENTEAF

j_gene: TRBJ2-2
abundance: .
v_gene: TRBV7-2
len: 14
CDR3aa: ASRPDLTSGTGELF

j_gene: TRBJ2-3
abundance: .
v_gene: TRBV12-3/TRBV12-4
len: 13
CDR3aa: ASNPRTGEADTQY

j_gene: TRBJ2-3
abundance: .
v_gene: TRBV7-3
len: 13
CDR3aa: ASSLGLAGIDTQY

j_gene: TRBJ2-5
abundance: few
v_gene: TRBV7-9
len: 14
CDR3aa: ASSPPLAGGQETQY

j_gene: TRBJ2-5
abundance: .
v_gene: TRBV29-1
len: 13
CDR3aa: SVGSGTSLGETQY

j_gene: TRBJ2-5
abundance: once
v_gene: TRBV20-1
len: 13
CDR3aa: SASVPSTAEETQY

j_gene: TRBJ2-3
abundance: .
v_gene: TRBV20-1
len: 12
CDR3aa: SADRDTYTDTQY

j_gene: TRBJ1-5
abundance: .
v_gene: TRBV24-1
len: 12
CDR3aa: ATSDTTSNQPQH

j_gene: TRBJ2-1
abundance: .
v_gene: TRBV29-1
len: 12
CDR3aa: SVGGLAGYNEQF

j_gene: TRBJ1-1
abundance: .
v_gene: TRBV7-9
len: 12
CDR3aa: ASSPNRISTEAF

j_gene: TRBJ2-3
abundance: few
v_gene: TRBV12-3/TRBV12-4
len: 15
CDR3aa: ASSLTDRGGQGDTQY

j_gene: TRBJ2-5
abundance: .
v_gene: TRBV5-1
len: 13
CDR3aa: ASARGSHGQETQY

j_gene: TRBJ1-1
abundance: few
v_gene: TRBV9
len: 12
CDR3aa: ASSNSGDYTEAF

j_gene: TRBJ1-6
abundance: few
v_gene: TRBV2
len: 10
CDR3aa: ASSVPESPLH

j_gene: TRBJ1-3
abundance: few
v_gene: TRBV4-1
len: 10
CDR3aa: ASSHEGDTIY

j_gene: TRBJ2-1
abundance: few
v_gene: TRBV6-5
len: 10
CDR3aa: ASRGPGGEQF

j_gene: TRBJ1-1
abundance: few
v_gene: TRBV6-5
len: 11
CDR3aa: ASSWTSEGVAF

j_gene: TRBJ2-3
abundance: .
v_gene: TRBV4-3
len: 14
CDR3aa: ASRPRAHLPGDTQY

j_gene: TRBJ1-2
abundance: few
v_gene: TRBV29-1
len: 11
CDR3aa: STEWGGNYGYT

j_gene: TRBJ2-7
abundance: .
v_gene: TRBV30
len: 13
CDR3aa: AWIPNWRSSYEQY

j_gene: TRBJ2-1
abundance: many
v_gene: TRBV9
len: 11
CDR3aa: ASSPQVYNEQF

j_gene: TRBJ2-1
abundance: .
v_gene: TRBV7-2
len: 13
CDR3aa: ASSLDGLAYNEQF

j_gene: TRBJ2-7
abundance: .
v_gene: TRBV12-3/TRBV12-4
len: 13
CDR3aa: ASSISGGASYEQY

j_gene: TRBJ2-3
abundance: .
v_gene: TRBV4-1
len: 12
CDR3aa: ASSQESSTDTQY

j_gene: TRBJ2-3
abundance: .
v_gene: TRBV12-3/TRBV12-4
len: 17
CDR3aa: ASRRTSGRVERSTDTQY

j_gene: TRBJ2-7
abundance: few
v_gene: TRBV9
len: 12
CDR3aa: ASSVEPGPYEQY

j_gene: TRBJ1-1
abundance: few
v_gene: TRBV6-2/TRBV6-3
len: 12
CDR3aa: ASRRGTGITEAF

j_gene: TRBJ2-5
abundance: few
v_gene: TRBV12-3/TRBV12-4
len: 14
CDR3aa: ASSLATQGNQETQY

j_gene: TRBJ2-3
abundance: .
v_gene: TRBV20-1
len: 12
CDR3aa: SANRDRGTDTQY

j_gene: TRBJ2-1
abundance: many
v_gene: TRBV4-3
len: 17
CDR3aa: ASSQEQLMGDLSYNEQF

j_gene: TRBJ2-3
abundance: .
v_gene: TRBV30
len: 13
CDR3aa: AWRPKTSTADTQY

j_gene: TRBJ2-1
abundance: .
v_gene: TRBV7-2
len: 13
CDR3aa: ASSLALAGALEQF

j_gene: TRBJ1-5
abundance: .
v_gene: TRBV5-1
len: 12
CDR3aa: ASSLDGGGQPQH

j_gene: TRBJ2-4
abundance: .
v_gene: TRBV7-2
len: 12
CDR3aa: ASSLVGRENIQY

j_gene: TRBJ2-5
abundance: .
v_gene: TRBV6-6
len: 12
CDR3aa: ASGFGGSMETQY

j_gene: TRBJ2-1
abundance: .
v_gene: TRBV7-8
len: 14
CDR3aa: ASSPTSGALYNEQF

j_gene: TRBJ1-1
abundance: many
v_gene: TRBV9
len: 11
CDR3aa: ASSVDVNTEAF

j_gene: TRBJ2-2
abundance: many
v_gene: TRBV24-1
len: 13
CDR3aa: ATSLGQINTGELF

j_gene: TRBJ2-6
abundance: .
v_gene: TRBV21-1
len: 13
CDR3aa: ASSKRGCGANVLT

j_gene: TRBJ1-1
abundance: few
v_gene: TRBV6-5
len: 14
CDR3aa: ASSYAPRGLSAEAF

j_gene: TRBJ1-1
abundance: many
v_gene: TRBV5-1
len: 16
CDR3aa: ASSLAPGGAYMNTEAF

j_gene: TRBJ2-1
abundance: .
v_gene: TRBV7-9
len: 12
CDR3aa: ASSLALRYNEQF

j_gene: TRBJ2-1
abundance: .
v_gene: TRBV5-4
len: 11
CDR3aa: ASSLWGWGEQF

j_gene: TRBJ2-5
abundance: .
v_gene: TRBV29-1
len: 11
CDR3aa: SVAPQAQETQY

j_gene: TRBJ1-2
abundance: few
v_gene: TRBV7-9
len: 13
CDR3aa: ASSLFPGQTYGYT

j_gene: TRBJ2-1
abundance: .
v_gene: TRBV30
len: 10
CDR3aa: AWGVLGNEQF

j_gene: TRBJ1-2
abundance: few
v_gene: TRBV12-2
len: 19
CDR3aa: ASRLVNTSGRLILGFYGYT

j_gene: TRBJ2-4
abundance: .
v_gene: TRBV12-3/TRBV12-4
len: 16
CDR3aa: ASRGTSGAQWAKNIQY

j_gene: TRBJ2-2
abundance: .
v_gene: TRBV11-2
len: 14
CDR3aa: ASSAYRGLNTGELF

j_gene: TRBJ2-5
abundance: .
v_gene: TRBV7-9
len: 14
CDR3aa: ASSLTSGRPGETQY